Presented here are 6 T cell receptor beta chains from one specimen sequenced in a study of tumor-infiltrating lymphocytes in primary liver carcinoma. Researchers generated TCR beta cDNA from approximately 520 ng of total RNA, relying on a constant-region primer. Three-round nested multiplex PCR performed with slightly modified ARM-PCR produced the TCR beta libraries. A C-beta reverse primer and TRBV1-TRBV30 forward primers served in each of the first two PCR rounds, at approximately 10 cycles apiece. TCRdb used MiXCR to reprocess the multiplex PCR reads, holding one entry per CDR3 protein. Of about 48,000 distinct CDR3 sequences listed, over 65% are singletons. RNA and DNA were co-extracted from about 19-30 mg of unsorted bulk tissue. Sequencing input: liver tumor tissue from sampling region 3. Subset here: tumor region T3, left-lateral pole. All receptors derive from a man between 40 and 49 years old with primary liver carcinoma and hepatitis B virus infection.

The chain is built from TRBV6-5 and TRBJ2-7; 8 bases are a match to TRBD2. CDR1 and CDR2 (germline): MNHEY, SVGAGI. V shed 10 bases and J 4 bases; nucleotides not matched to a gene: 12. There are 14 residues in the CDR3. The CDR3 DNA reads TGTGCCACCATTTACCGGGAGGGCCGGTACGAGCAGTACTTC. Translated, it gives CATIYREGRYEQYF.

As to this clonotype: Relative to the germline gene, one junction end is altered; a read error may explain this. The V call is TRBV6-1, the J call TRBJ2-7; D not resolved. CDR1 MNHNS and CDR2 SASEGT come from the germline V gene. The CDR3 is 12 residues long. CDR3 bases: TGTGCCAGCAGTTACCACACCTACAAGCAGTACTTC. Encoded protein: CASSYHTYKQYF.

As regards this clonotype: The CDR3 end shows no conserved phenylalanine or tryptophan, and so a read error is likely. V gene TRBV29-1 combines with J gene TRBJ2-3; TRBD2 aligns across 7 bases. This CDR3 is 14 amino acids long. With 6 bases clipped from V and 4 bases from J, the junction kept 10 bases outside the gene matches. Germline V gene lookup returns CDR1 SQVTM and CDR2 ANQGSEA. CDR3 in amino acids: CSVRSSGHPDTQYL. The CDR3 bases are TGCAGCGTAAGGAGTAGCGGGCACCCAGATACGCAGTATCTT.

On this clonotype itself: A much larger clone lies a single base off, so this may be a read error. The CDR3 does not end in the conserved phenylalanine or tryptophan, so this is likely a read error. The V gene is TRBV5-5, the J gene TRBJ2-1; D possibly corresponds to TRBD1 (6 bases). The CDR3 length is 15 residues. Germline CDR1 is SGHKS and CDR2 is YYEKEE (reference sequence). The CDR3, as DNA: TGTGCCAGCAACTTGGGGCAGGGGTTTGGTAATGAGCAGTTCCTC. Translation gives CASNLGQGFGNEQFL.

V gene TRBV7-9 combines with J gene TRBJ2-3, with D hard to call. V lost 5 bases to trimming and J lost 6 bases, with 15 bases between them. CDR1 is SEHNR and CDR2 is FQNEAQ in the germline V gene (reference sequence). The CDR3 spans 14 residues. CDR3 sequence (DNA): TGTGCCAGCAGCCAATCACAGTGGGCTGATACGCAGTATTTT. It codes for CASSQSQWADTQYF.

This clonotype is a singleton in its sample. The chain joins TRBV10-1 to TRBJ2-7, with a tentative D call TRBD2 (6 bases). Looked up from germline, CDR1 is WNHNN and CDR2 is SYGVQD (reference sequence). The CDR3 has 13 residues. DNA for the CDR3: TGCACTAGCAGCAGGACATACTCCTACGAGCAGTACTTC. Translated, it gives CTSSRTYSYEQYF.